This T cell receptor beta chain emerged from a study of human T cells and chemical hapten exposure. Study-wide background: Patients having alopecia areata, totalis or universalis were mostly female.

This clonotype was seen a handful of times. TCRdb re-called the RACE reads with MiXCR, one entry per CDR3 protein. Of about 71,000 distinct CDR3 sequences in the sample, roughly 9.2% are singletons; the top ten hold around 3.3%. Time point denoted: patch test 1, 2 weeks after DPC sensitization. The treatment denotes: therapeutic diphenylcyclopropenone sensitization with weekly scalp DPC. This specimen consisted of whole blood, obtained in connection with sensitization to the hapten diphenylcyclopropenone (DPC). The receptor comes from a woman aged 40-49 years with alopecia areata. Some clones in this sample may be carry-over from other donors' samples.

For the CDR3, the DNA is TGTGCCAGCAGTTTATCACGGCCGGGAAAGGGAAACATTCAGTACTTC. Translated, it gives CASSLSRPGKGNIQYF. The rearrangement links TRBV27 to TRBJ2-4; a possible D gene is TRBD2 (5 bases). CDR1 and CDR2 (germline): MNHEY, SMNVEV (reference sequence). This CDR3 is 16 amino acids long. V lost 0 bases, J lost 6 bases, and 15 bases lay in between.